This T cell receptor beta chain was captured by sequencing in a study of OX40 agonist ivuxolimab in advanced cancers. Whole-study context: Prior anti-PD-1, anti-PD-L1 or anti-CTLA-4 therapy was allowed; 40% had some.

Sequencing used immunoSEQ multiplex PCR; TCRdb keeps in-frame clones, though not all of them. The sample carries over 80,000 clones, 86% recorded once. This clone was counted only a few times. Antigen: not known. General study points: Within 6 weeks, CD4+ and CD8+ blood T cells expanded clonally at 0.1 to 3.0 mg/kg. On average, CD8+ T cells had more expanded clones than CD4+.

V gave up 0 bases and J gave up 2 bases, with 10 bases separating them. The CDR3 totals 15 residues. Germline lookup yields CDR1 SGHNT and CDR2 YYREEE (reference sequence). This receptor was taken from an adult with an advanced solid tumor such as melanoma, head and neck, liver or kidney cancer. J is TRBJ2-3 and V is TRBV5-4; D is possibly TRBD1 or TRBD2 (5 bases each). The sequencing used CD4+ or CD8+ T cells sorted from blood, collected in a trial of the OX40 agonist ivuxolimab. The CDR3 DNA reads TGTGCCAGCAGCTTGGATGGGGGTTTCACAGATACGCAGTATTTT. Translating it yields CASSLDGGFTDTQYF.